These 20 T cell receptor beta chains were all obtained from the same sample, sequenced in a study of shared clonotypes between healthy human individuals. Assay used: immunoSEQ multiplex PCR; TCRdb lists only in-frame clones, some missing. The sample includes approximately 640,000 clones, around 72% of them seen just once. Sequencing was performed on memory CD4+ T cells sorted from blood. Subset denoted: CD45RA-negative fraction. The receptors derive from a woman aged 25 to 45 in good health.

The V call is TRBV23-1, the J call TRBJ1-4, with 7 bases aligning to TRBD1. TRBV23-1 is an ORF for which the function is uncertain. CDR3 length equals 16 residues. Germline trimming cut 5 bases from V and 7 bases from J; bases unmatched to any gene: 13. The CDR3 reads CASSNDTQGRAEKLFF. CDR3 DNA: TGCGCCAGCAGTAACGACACACAGGGGAGGGCTGAAAAACTGTTTTTT.

This clone was seen a few times. This chain joins TRBV6-6 and TRBJ2-5; D gene uncertain. CDR1 is MNHNY, CDR2 SVGAGI, per germline (reference sequence). This CDR3 is built from 13 residues. V was cut by 4 bases and J by 3 bases, with 9 bases left in between. The CDR3 here is CASSSHVEETQYF. The CDR3 nucleotides are TGTGCCAGCAGTTCACACGTGGAAGAGACCCAGTACTTC.

V and J are TRBV11-1 and TRBJ2-1; no definite D call. Germline V gene data show CDR1 as SGHAT and CDR2 as FQDESV (reference sequence). The ends were cut back, 2 bases at V and 5 bases at J, with 10 bases in the middle. This CDR3 spans 14 amino acids. The CDR3 DNA is TGTGCCAGCAGCTTAATGAGTTCCCACAATGAGCAGTTCTTC. This sequence encodes CASSLMSSHNEQFF.

This clone was seen only a few times. The rearrangement links TRBV2 to TRBJ2-1; D ambiguous. CDR1 is SNHLY and CDR2 is FYNNEI in the germline V gene. The CDR3 is made up of 11 amino acids. V was cut by 4 bases and J by 10 bases, with 8 bases left in between. This CDR3 reads CASSGFWEQFF. The DNA for the CDR3 is TGTGCCAGCAGTGGGTTTTGGGAGCAGTTCTTC.

The chain has TRBV21-1 and TRBJ2-7. TRBV21-1 is classified as a pseudogene. The CDR3 covers 14 residues. The CDR3 loop is CASCRQGGSYEQYF. In DNA form, the CDR3 reads TGTGCCAGCTGTAGACAGGGAGGGTCCTACGAGCAGTACTTC.

This chain links TRBV18 with TRBJ2-6; the match to TRBD1 covers 8 bases. This CDR3 has 16 amino acids. Germline V CDR1 and CDR2: KGHSH, LQKENI. The trim removed 0 bases at V and 4 bases at J, leaving 2 bases unmatched. This CDR3 reads CASSPPQGAGANVLTF. The DNA for the CDR3 is TGTGCCAGCTCACCACCTCAGGGGGCCGGGGCCAACGTCCTGACTTTC.

The chain couples TRBV28 to TRBJ2-1; 7 bases align to TRBD2. This CDR3 spans 16 amino acids. Germline CDR1 is MDHEN and CDR2 is SYDVKM. The V segment lost 4 bases and the J segment 7 bases; nucleotides outside the gene matches: 13. The CDR3 DNA sequence: TGTGCCAGCAGTTCTGAGGCGGGAGTGAATTGGAATGAGCAGTTCTTC. Protein: CASSSEAGVNWNEQFF.

This rearrangement joins TRBV7-2 to TRBJ1-1; D is uncertain. Germline loops: CDR1 SGHTA, CDR2 FQGNSA. The V end lost 5 bases, the J end lost 0 bases, and 7 bases lay between the germline ends. This CDR3 spans 13 amino acids. This chain's CDR3 is CASSPLMNTEAFF. The DNA for the CDR3 is TGTGCCAGCAGCCCCCTCATGAACACTGAAGCTTTCTTT.

The chain joins TRBV10-1 to TRBJ2-7, with 7 bases aligning to TRBD1. Losses at the gene ends were 6 bases for V and 5 bases for J; bases not matched to a gene: 13. CDR3 length equals 15 residues. From germline, CDR1 is WNHNN and CDR2 SYGVQD (reference sequence). Here the CDR3 reads CASSLARGIQDEQYF. Written as DNA, the CDR3 is TGCGCCAGCAGCCTCGCCAGGGGGATACAGGACGAGCAGTACTTC.

Concerning this clone itself: This sample also contains other DNA sequences that code for the same CDR3. V and J are TRBV18 and TRBJ1-3; D unclear. This CDR3 region has 15 residues. Germline lookup yields CDR1 KGHSH and CDR2 LQKENI. V gave up 3 bases and J gave up 0 bases, with 9 bases separating them. This CDR3 is CASSPPVNSGNTIYF. Here the CDR3 DNA reads TGTGCCAGCTCACCCCCAGTCAACTCTGGAAACACCATATATTTT. The whole variable domain, remainder taken from reference TRBV18 and TRBJ1-3, is NAGVMQNPRHLVRRRGQEARLRCSPMKGHSHVYWYRQLPEEGLKFMVYLQKENIIDESGMPKERFSAEFPKEGPSILRIQQVVRGDSAAYFCASSPPVNSGNTIYFGEGSWLTVV.

This clone has only one observation. V gene TRBV6-6 combines with J gene TRBJ2-3; 10 bases map to TRBD2. The V gene end was trimmed by 8 bases and the J gene end by 10 bases; junction bases not matched to a gene: 12. The CDR3 is 14 amino acids. Per the germline V gene, CDR1 is MNHNY and CDR2 is SVGAGI (reference sequence). CDR3 region: CASRSGRAEQAQYF. The CDR3 DNA reads TGTGCCAGCCGAAGCGGGAGGGCCGAGCAGGCGCAGTATTTT.

This clone was detected only once. The chain uses TRBV18 and TRBJ2-2; 7 bases are a match to TRBD2. Germline CDR1 reads KGHSH; CDR2 reads LQKENI. CDR3 length: 17 amino acids. Trimming removed 2 bases from V and 2 bases from J; junction bases left unmatched: 8. DNA for the CDR3: TGTGCCAGCTCACCATTCCTCGGGGGGAGAAACACCGGGGAGCTGTTTTTT. Its translation is CASSPFLGGRNTGELFF. The full variable domain, in which reference TRBV18 and TRBJ2-2 provide the parts outside the CDR3, is NAGVMQNPRHLVRRRGQEARLRCSPMKGHSHVYWYRQLPEEGLKFMVYLQKENIIDESGMPKERFSAEFPKEGPSILRIQQVVRGDSAAYFCASSPFLGGRNTGELFFGEGSRLTVL.

Note on this clone: This sample includes further DNA sequences coding for the same CDR3. V and J are TRBV4-1 and TRBJ2-2; 11 nucleotides line up with TRBD2. V was clipped by 1 base and J by 0 bases; unmatched bases: 1. The CDR3 contains 17 residues. In germline, CDR1 is MGHRA, CDR2 YSYEKL. The CDR3 DNA reads TGCGCCAGCAGCCAAGGTAGCGGGAGGGCGAACACCGGGGAGCTGTTTTTT. Translated: CASSQGSGRANTGELFF.

The V gene is TRBV27, the J gene TRBJ2-2, with a possible D match to TRBD2 (5 bases). The CDR3 loop spans 15 amino acids. Germline assignment: CDR1 MNHEY and CDR2 SMNVEV (reference sequence). The germline V and J ends were trimmed by 7 bases and 8 bases, with 20 bases remaining between them. In nucleotides, the CDR3 is TGTGCCAGCACTCCGAGGGCCTCTCTCGGAGGGGAGCTGTTTTTT. Its translation: CASTPRASLGGELFF.

The gene calls are TRBV7-3 and TRBJ2-4, with TRBD1 matching over 9 bases. The CDR3 consists of 17 residues. Germline CDR1 SGHTA, CDR2 FQGTGA. V lost 10 bases, J lost 0 bases, and 13 bases stayed unmatched. This chain's CDR3 is CAKMKEGQGLAKNIQYF. CDR3 coding DNA: TGTGCCAAGATGAAAGAGGGACAGGGCCTAGCCAAAAACATTCAGTACTTC.

This clone was detected a few times. The chain joins TRBV27 to TRBJ2-2, with 12 positions matching TRBD2. After removal of 6 bases from V and 3 bases from J, the junction contained 8 bases not matched to a gene. Germline V lookup: CDR1 MNHEY, CDR2 SMNVEV (reference sequence). CDR3 length: 17 residues. CDR3 sequence: CASSSGTSGYHTGELFF. The DNA of the CDR3 is TGTGCCAGCAGCTCCGGGACTAGCGGGTATCACACCGGGGAGCTGTTTTTT.

Here the CDR3 reads CASRTPGETEAFF. CDR3 DNA: TGTGCCAGTAGAACACCAGGGGAAACTGAAGCTTTCTTT. This chain joins TRBV19 and TRBJ1-1; a weak D match, TRBD1 (6 bases). This CDR3 region has 13 residues. V was shortened by 6 bases and J by 5 bases, with 13 bases between the two germline ends. The germline V gene has CDR1 LNHDA and CDR2 SQIVND (reference sequence).

This chain links TRBV5-4 with TRBJ2-1; possibly TRBD2 for D (5 bases). The ends were cut back, 1 base at V and 5 bases at J, with 13 bases in the middle. The CDR3 runs 15 residues. The V gene's germline CDR1 is SGHNT and CDR2 YYREEE (reference sequence). CDR3 amino acids: CASSLKRASHNEQFF. The CDR3, as DNA: TGTGCCAGCAGCTTGAAGAGGGCTTCCCACAATGAGCAGTTCTTC.

This chain joins TRBV4-1 and TRBJ1-3; D is ambiguous. The V gene lost 4 bases and the J gene lost 0 bases, with 13 bases spanning the gap. This CDR3 is 16 amino acids long. The germline CDR1 and CDR2 sequences are MGHRA and YSYEKL. The CDR3 here is CASSPRRSSSGNTIYF. The CDR3 nucleotides are TGCGCCAGCAGCCCCCGTCGCTCGAGCTCTGGAAACACCATATATTTT.

The chain joins TRBV4-1 to TRBJ2-1, with D maybe TRBD2 (6 bases). CDR1 and CDR2 from the germline V gene are MGHRA and YSYEKL. V was trimmed by 3 bases and J by 6 bases, leaving 18 bases between them. The CDR3 is 16 residues long. For the CDR3, the DNA is TGCGCCAGCAGCCAGGCAACTAGCACTATTCGCAATGAGCAGTTCTTC. This sequence encodes CASSQATSTIRNEQFF.